Following are 28 T cell receptor beta chains from one sample sequenced in a study of T cell responses to AZD1222 COVID-19 vaccine. The assay was immunoSEQ multiplex PCR, and TCRdb's table has in-frame clones only and misses some. The table includes 150,000 or so clones, approximately 91% detected once. Sequenced material: peripheral blood, taken on day 0 of AZD1222 vaccination. These receptor sequences come from an adult in good health.

The chain has TRBV12-5 and TRBJ1-6, with unresolved D. Germline lookup yields CDR1 LGHNT and CDR2 FRNRAP. The CDR3 runs to 14 residues. Trimming pared 7 bases from V and 6 bases from J, leaving 13 bases between. The CDR3 DNA follows: TGTGCTAGTGCCCTGAACGATCCTAATTCACCCCTCCACTTT. It encodes CASALNDPNSPLHF. The entire variable domain, with the rest obtained from reference TRBV12-5 and TRBJ1-6, is as follows: DARVTQTPRHKVTEMGQEVTMRCQPILGHNTVFWYRQTMMQGLELLAYFRNRAPLDDSGMPKDRFSAEMPDATLATLKIQPSEPRDSAVYFCASALNDPNSPLHFGNGTRLTVT.

The rearrangement links TRBV4-2 to TRBJ1-5; 8 positions agree with TRBD1. The V gene's germline CDR1 is LGHNA and CDR2 YNFKEQ. The CDR3 consists of 15 residues. The junction had 3 bases not matched to a gene; V was cut back by 0 bases and J by 5 bases. The CDR3 protein is CASSQDQGAYQPQHF. In DNA, the CDR3 is TGTGCCAGCAGCCAAGATCAGGGGGCTTATCAGCCCCAGCATTTT.

The gene calls are TRBV19 and TRBJ1-1; unclear D gene. The CDR3 consists of 14 residues. V gave up 6 bases and J gave up 1 base, with 12 bases separating them. Germline assignment: CDR1 LNHDA and CDR2 SQIVND (reference sequence). The CDR3, as DNA: TGTGCCAGTAGCATAAGTGGCGCGAACACTGAAGCTTTCTTT. Translating it yields CASSISGANTEAFF.

The gene calls are TRBV27 and TRBJ1-1, with D uncertain. Germline values: CDR1 MNHEY, CDR2 SMNVEV (reference sequence). Trimming stripped 5 bases from V and 0 bases from J, with 10 bases between. The CDR3 extends over 14 amino acids. The DNA for the CDR3 is TGTGCCAGCAGTGAGGGATCCATGAACACTGAAGCTTTCTTT. Its protein product is CASSEGSMNTEAFF.

This sequence joins TRBV7-8 and TRBJ2-1; weak D call: TRBD1 (6 bases). V lost 5 bases to trimming and J lost 0 bases, with 11 bases between them. Germline CDR1 reads SGHVS; CDR2 reads FQNEAQ. There are 15 residues in the CDR3. CDR3 in amino acids: CASSVTGRSYNEQFF. The CDR3 nucleotides read TGTGCCAGCAGCGTTACAGGGCGCTCCTACAATGAGCAGTTCTTC. Together with reference TRBV7-8 and TRBJ2-1, the CDR3 gives the full variable domain: GAGVSQSPRYKVAKRGQDVALRCDPISGHVSLFWYQQALGQGPEFLTYFQNEAQLDKSGLPSDRFFAERPEGSVSTLKIQRTQQEDSAVYLCASSVTGRSYNEQFFGPGTRLTVL.

J is TRBJ1-2 and V is TRBV5-1; D gene ambiguous. Trimming left V 3 bases short and J 6 bases short, with 12 bases between. There are 13 residues in the CDR3. The germline CDR1 and CDR2 sequences are SGHRS and YFSETQ. The CDR3 DNA follows: TGCGCCAGCAGCTGGGGATCACGGGATGGCTACACCTTC. Translated: CASSWGSRDGYTF.

The gene calls are TRBV20-1 and TRBJ2-1; D remains ambiguous. The CDR3 spans 11 residues. Germline loops: CDR1 DFQATT, CDR2 SNEGSKA (reference sequence). With 1 base removed from V and 10 bases from J, the gap between germline ends came to 8 bases. The CDR3 spells CSARASWEQFF. Here the CDR3 DNA reads TGCAGTGCTAGAGCTTCCTGGGAGCAGTTCTTC.

The CDR3 here is CASSLNRETEAFF. CDR3 DNA: TGTGCCAGCAGCTTAAACAGGGAGACTGAAGCTTTCTTT. The rearrangement joins TRBV11-1 to TRBJ1-1; D is perhaps TRBD1 (6 bases). The germline V gene has CDR1 SGHAT and CDR2 FQDESV (reference sequence). The V end was cut by 2 bases, the J end by 5 bases, with 9 bases between. CDR3 size: 13 residues.

This clone was seen only once. The rearrangement links TRBV7-6 to TRBJ2-6; the match to TRBD1 covers 9 bases. V lost 5 bases to trimming and J lost 1 base; unmatched junction nucleotides: 9. The CDR3 runs 18 residues. CDR1 and CDR2 from the germline V gene are SGHVS and FNYEAQ. This CDR3 reads CASSPTTGGGSGANVLTF. For the CDR3, the DNA is TGTGCCAGCAGCCCTACCACAGGGGGCGGGTCTGGGGCCAACGTCCTGACTTTC.

This chain links TRBV6-2 or TRBV6-3 with TRBJ1-5, with a weak D call TRBD1 (6 bases). Germline CDR1 MNHEY, CDR2 SVGEGT. The CDR3 has 14 residues. The V and J ends lost 2 bases and 5 bases respectively, with 10 bases between them. The CDR3 region is CASSYPGTHQPQHF. In nucleotides, the CDR3 is TGTGCCAGCAGTTACCCCGGGACACATCAGCCCCAGCATTTT.

About this clone: The identical CDR3 is also encoded by other nucleotide sequences in the sample. This chain links TRBV18 with TRBJ1-2; TRBD1 aligns across 10 bases. CDR3 length: 15 amino acids. V trimming: 2 bases; J trimming: 2 bases; junction bases outside the gene matches: 2. Germline CDR1 reads KGHSH; CDR2 reads LQKENI. CDR3 residues: CASSPGQGVNYGYTF. CDR3 sequence (DNA): TGTGCCAGCTCACCAGGACAGGGGGTAAACTATGGCTACACCTTC.

The rearrangement joins TRBV2 to TRBJ1-3; D not certain. CDR1 is SNHLY and CDR2 is FYNNEI in the germline V gene. V shed 3 bases and J shed 1 base, with 7 bases lying between them. CDR3 length equals 14 residues. The chain's CDR3 is CASSDQLSGNTIYF. In DNA form, the CDR3 reads TGTGCCAGCAGTGACCAGCTTTCTGGAAACACCATATATTTT.

The genes are TRBV5-1 and TRBJ2-3; D might be TRBD2 (5 bases). The CDR3 sequence is 14 residues long. V was cut by 1 base and J by 6 bases, with 12 bases left in between. Germline V gene data show CDR1 as SGHRS and CDR2 as YFSETQ. The CDR3 nucleotides read TGCGCCAGCAGCTTGTCCCAGGAGGTGGATACGCAGTATTTT. Translating gives CASSLSQEVDTQYF.

This chain connects TRBV7-2 to TRBJ2-3; 12 bases match TRBD2. Germline V CDR1 and CDR2: SGHTA, FQGNSA. The CDR3 is 17 amino acids. The V and J ends lost 4 bases and 2 bases, in that order; junction bases with no gene match: 7. The DNA of the CDR3 is TGTGCCAGCAGCTCCGGGACTAGCGGGTCAGTCACAGATACGCAGTATTTT. Its protein product is CASSSGTSGSVTDTQYF.

The rearrangement joins TRBV2 to TRBJ1-1; D is unclear. V shed 10 bases and J shed 3 bases, with 21 bases lying between them. The CDR3 consists of 15 residues. Germline CDR1 reads SNHLY; CDR2 reads FYNNEI. The CDR3 DNA is TGTGCCACCTACCTAAAACGGGGTAGGGACACTGAAGCTTTCTTT. This translates into CATYLKRGRDTEAFF.

In this sample, this clone turned up a few times. The identical CDR3 is also encoded by other nucleotide sequences in the sample. The chain links TRBV6-2 or TRBV6-3 to TRBJ2-3; no clear D gene. Germline V lookup: CDR1 MNHEY, CDR2 SVGEGT. The V and J ends lost 4 bases and 5 bases respectively, with 7 bases between them. The CDR3 spans 12 residues. The CDR3 sequence is CASSLRLDTQYF. CDR3 in DNA: TGTGCCAGCAGTTTACGACTAGATACGCAGTATTTT.

DNA of the CDR3: TGCGCCAGCAGCTTCAACCCCGGGGGGGTGACTAATGAAAAACTGTTTTTT. This codes for CASSFNPGGVTNEKLFF. This chain uses TRBV5-1 with TRBJ1-4, with D tentatively TRBD1 (5 bases). The V gene's germline CDR1 is SGHRS and CDR2 YFSETQ. The CDR3 sequence is 17 residues long. Trimming cost V 2 bases and J 2 bases, with 16 bases left between them.

The V gene is TRBV5-4, the J gene TRBJ1-5, with D possibly matching TRBD1 (6 bases). The ends were cut back, 0 bases at V and 3 bases at J, with 13 bases in the middle. The CDR3 has 16 amino acids. Germline CDR1 SGHNT, CDR2 YYREEE (reference sequence). The CDR3 DNA reads TGTGCCAGCAGCTTGGCTGGGGGGGGCAACAATCAGCCCCAGCATTTT. It encodes CASSLAGGGNNQPQHF.

CDR3 protein: CASSLSVLEGLYGYTF. The DNA for the CDR3 is TGTGCCAGCAGCTTATCAGTACTGGAGGGGCTCTATGGCTACACCTTC. The chain carries TRBV7-2 and TRBJ1-2; D is perhaps TRBD1 (5 bases). Trimming removed 2 bases from V and 4 bases from J, with 17 bases in between. Looked up from germline, CDR1 is SGHTA and CDR2 is FQGNSA. This CDR3 region has 16 residues.

A few counts support this clone. The chain recombines TRBV3-1 (or the pseudogene TRBV3-2) with TRBJ1-2; 9 bases agree with TRBD1. CDR1 and CDR2 from the germline V gene are LGHDT and YNNKEL (reference sequence). J gave up 6 bases and V 2 bases, and 10 bases lay outside the gene matches. This CDR3 comprises 16 residues. The CDR3 loop is CASSQRARQGGDGYTF. Here the CDR3 DNA reads TGTGCCAGCAGCCAAAGGGCTAGACAGGGGGGCGATGGCTACACCTTC.

Concerning this clone: Other DNA sequences in the sample encode the same CDR3. The chain is built from TRBV7-2 and TRBJ1-1; D not certain. Germline lookup yields CDR1 SGHTA and CDR2 FQGNSA. The CDR3 is made up of 14 amino acids. V lost 5 bases and J 2 bases, leaving 12 bases between the germline ends. CDR3 nucleotide sequence: TGTGCCAGCAGCCTCTTAGGAGAAAACACTGAAGCTTTCTTT. This codes for CASSLLGENTEAFF.

The rearrangement uses TRBV5-4 and TRBJ1-1; no definite D call. CDR3 length equals 13 residues. The ends were cut back, 4 bases at V and 4 bases at J, with 11 bases in the middle. The germline gives CDR1 SGHNT, CDR2 YYREEE (reference sequence). CDR3 sequence (DNA): TGTGCCAGCAGCCTGTGGGGAGGCACTGAAGCTTTCTTT. Its protein is CASSLWGGTEAFF.

V and J are TRBV7-9 and TRBJ1-2, with unresolved D. V was pared by 0 bases and J by 0 bases, with 5 bases between. Germline V lookup: CDR1 SEHNR, CDR2 FQNEAQ (reference sequence). This CDR3 region has 14 residues. The CDR3 sequence is CASSLAGANYGYTF. Here the CDR3 DNA reads TGTGCCAGCAGCTTAGCCGGGGCTAACTATGGCTACACCTTC. Based on the CDR3 plus reference TRBV7-9 and TRBJ1-2, the full variable domain is DTGVSQNPRHKITKRGQNVTFRCDPISEHNRLYWYRQTLGQGPEFLTYFQNEAQLEKSRLLSDRFSAERPKGSFSTLEIQRTEQGDSAMYLCASSLAGANYGYTFGSGTRLTVV.

This clone has more than one count but fewer than ten. The V call is TRBV12-1, the J call TRBJ2-7; TRBD2 reflects the table's D call only, with no check against the DNA. TRBV12-1 is labeled a pseudogene. The CDR3 runs to 14 residues. The CDR3 sequence: CASSASRAGREQYF. The CDR3 nucleotides read TGTGCCAGCAGCGCCTCCCGAGCAGGGAGGGAGCAGTACTTC.

In this sample, this clone turned up a few times. The rearrangement joins TRBV19 to TRBJ1-3; D remains ambiguous. CDR3 length: 12 amino acids. V lost 5 bases to trimming and J lost 2 bases, with 4 bases between them. CDR1 is LNHDA and CDR2 is SQIVND in the germline V gene (reference sequence). The CDR3 is CASSFPGNTIYF. CDR3 in DNA: TGTGCCAGTAGTTTTCCTGGAAACACCATATATTTT.

This clone turned up a few times. The V call is TRBV19, the J call TRBJ1-1, with 9 bases aligning to TRBD1. CDR3 length equals 13 residues. Germline CDR1 LNHDA, CDR2 SQIVND (reference sequence). The J segment lost 4 bases and the V segment lost 7 bases, leaving 4 bases of the junction unmatched. The DNA of the CDR3 is TGTGCCAGTATCGTGACAGGGGGCACTGAAGCTTTCTTT. This encodes CASIVTGGTEAFF. The whole variable domain, remainder taken from reference TRBV19 and TRBJ1-1, is DGGITQSPKYLFRKEGQNVTLSCEQNLNHDAMYWYRQDPGQGLRLIYYSQIVNDFQKGDIAEGYSVSREKKESFPLTVTSAQKNPTAFYLCASIVTGGTEAFFGQGTRLTVV.

The rearrangement uses TRBV16 and TRBJ2-1, with D maybe TRBD2 (6 bases). The germline CDR1 and CDR2 sequences are KGHSY and FQNENV. The ends were cut back, 3 bases at V and 4 bases at J, with 13 bases in the middle. This CDR3 spans 15 amino acids. CDR3 in DNA: TGTGCCAGCAGCCACACAGCGGGTACATACAATGAGCAGTTCTTC. Translated: CASSHTAGTYNEQFF.

This clone was seen a single time. The V and J genes are TRBV7-9 and TRBJ1-1; no clear D. V was shortened by 8 bases and J by 10 bases, with 17 bases between the two germline ends. The germline CDR1 and CDR2 sequences are SEHNR and FQNEAQ (reference sequence). This CDR3 is 12 amino acids long. The CDR3 loop reads CASGSTLTGAFF. The CDR3 coding sequence is TGTGCCAGCGGTTCGACCTTGACGGGAGCTTTCTTT. Full variable domain (remainder filled in from reference TRBV7-9 and TRBJ1-1): DTGVSQNPRHKITKRGQNVTFRCDPISEHNRLYWYRQTLGQGPEFLTYFQNEAQLEKSRLLSDRFSAERPKGSFSTLEIQRTEQGDSAMYLCASGSTLTGAFFGQGTRLTVV.